The source of this TCR beta chain is a study of T cells in localized non-small cell lung cancer. General observations from the study: Since sequencing was restricted to only one region of the tumor, intratumor heterogeneity remains a possibility. Tumor showed lower T cell clonality than uninvolved adjacent lung, where it was highest.

The germline gives CDR1 SGHRS, CDR2 YFSETQ. The CDR3 length is 14 residues. Trimming removed 5 bases from V and 4 bases from J, with 15 bases in between. Note on this clone: The antigen remains undetermined.

Using immunoSEQ multiplex PCR, the repertoire was profiled, and TCRdb retains in-frame clones only, with some absent. The sample records fewer than 35,000 clones, about 91% being singletons. The material sequenced was PBMCs, taken before any cancer treatment. The receptor was derived from a man aged 40-75 years with stage II lung adenocarcinoma. J is TRBJ1-1 and V is TRBV5-1, with TRBD1 as a possible D gene (6 bases). The CDR3 is CASRPGDLGTEAFF. The CDR3 DNA sequence: TGCGCCAGCAGACCAGGGGATCTCGGCACTGAAGCTTTCTTT.